One and the same sample provided the 7 T cell receptor beta chains below, sequenced in a study of shared clonotypes between healthy human individuals. The assay was immunoSEQ multiplex PCR, and TCRdb's table has in-frame clones only and misses some. The sample has 2 million to 3 million clones, 80% to 95% seen once; the top ten hold 0.36%. The material sequenced was naive CD4+ T cells from PBMCs. Subset denoted: CD45RA+ positively selected. Receptors originate from a man younger than 30 in good health. Some clones in this sample may be carry-over from other donors' samples.

V usage is TRBV4-2 and J usage is TRBJ2-5; 11 bases fit TRBD2. Looked up from germline, CDR1 is LGHNA and CDR2 is YNFKEQ. Trimming cost V 3 bases and J 0 bases; bases outside gene matches: 3. The CDR3 is made up of 16 amino acids. The CDR3 nucleotides read TGTGCCAGCAGCCAGACTAGCGGGGTATACCAAGAGACCCAGTACTTC. Protein product: CASSQTSGVYQETQYF.

As to this clone: This specimen includes other DNA sequences encoding the same CDR3. This sequence joins TRBV5-1 and TRBJ1-2, with 8 nucleotides matching TRBD1. Trimming removed 4 bases from V and 5 bases from J; junction bases left unmatched: 7. The CDR3 covers 14 residues. The germline gives CDR1 SGHRS, CDR2 YFSETQ. The CDR3, as DNA: TGCGCCAGCAGCCCCGGACAGGGCGGATATGGCTACACCTTC. Protein product: CASSPGQGGYGYTF.

In DNA, the CDR3 is TGTGCCAGCAGCTTGGAGATGGTTGACACTGAAGCTTTCTTT. It yields the protein CASSLEMVDTEAFF. The gene calls are TRBV5-6 and TRBJ1-1; D remains unclear. V lost 0 bases, J lost 3 bases, and 9 bases lay in between. This CDR3 has 14 amino acids. The germline gives CDR1 SGHDT, CDR2 YYEEEE.

As regards this clone: This sample also contains other DNA sequences that code for the same CDR3. The V gene is TRBV5-1, the J gene TRBJ1-3; a possible D gene is TRBD1 (5 bases). V lost 0 bases and J lost 0, with 7 bases in between. CDR3 length: 15 residues. The V gene's germline CDR1 is SGHRS and CDR2 YFSETQ. The CDR3 bases are TGCGCCAGCAGCTTGGACGGGACCTCTGGAAACACCATATATTTT. Protein: CASSLDGTSGNTIYF.

The rearrangement links TRBV7-9 to TRBJ2-1; 12 nucleotides align to TRBD2. V lost 1 base to trimming and J lost 1 base; unmatched junction nucleotides: 5. The CDR3 extends over 18 amino acids. Germline V gives CDR1 SEHNR, CDR2 FQNEAQ (reference sequence). The CDR3 is CASSLGRLAGASYNEQFF. The CDR3 DNA follows: TGTGCCAGCAGCTTAGGCAGACTAGCGGGAGCATCCTACAATGAGCAGTTCTTC. Full variable domain (outside the CDR3, taken from reference TRBV7-9 and TRBJ2-1): DTGVSQNPRHKITKRGQNVTFRCDPISEHNRLYWYRQTLGQGPEFLTYFQNEAQLEKSRLLSDRFSAERPKGSFSTLEIQRTEQGDSAMYLCASSLGRLAGASYNEQFFGPGTRLTVL.

The chain couples TRBV7-2 to TRBJ1-2; perhaps TRBD1 as D (5 bases). The germline CDR1 and CDR2 sequences are SGHTA and FQGNSA. The CDR3 extends over 14 amino acids. V was shortened by 0 bases and J by 4 bases, with 9 bases between the two germline ends. CDR3 bases: TGTGCCAGCAGCTTAGCTAGGGGCTCCTATGGCTACACCTTC. Translation: CASSLARGSYGYTF.

The chain links TRBV2 to TRBJ1-5; D may be TRBD1 (6 bases). The CDR3 loop spans 14 amino acids. V lost 8 bases, J lost 7 bases, and 18 bases lay in between. Germline CDR1 and CDR2: SNHLY and FYNNEI. The CDR3 DNA reads as TGTGCCAGCGGGAACAGGGAAGTAAACCAGCCCCAGCATTTT. Translation gives CASGNREVNQPQHF.